This T cell receptor beta chain stems from a study of OX40 agonist ivuxolimab in advanced cancers. Background on the whole study: The costimulatory receptor OX40 (CD134) was targeted by ivuxolimab, a fully human IgG2 agonistic monoclonal antibody. Intravenous ivuxolimab was administered to patients every 2 weeks at six dose levels: 0.01, 0.1, 0.3, 1.5, 3 and 10 mg/kg. Of the 50 or so patients in dose escalation, 19 had hepatocellular carcinoma, some 15 had melanoma, 9 had renal cell carcinoma and 9 had head and neck cancer. A male proportion of approximately 83% and a mean age of approximately 55 years, ranging from 23 to 79, were recorded for the dose-escalation cohort. Prior anti-PD-1, anti-PD-L1 or anti-CTLA-4 therapy was permitted, and checkpoint inhibitors had been received by under 50% of dose-escalation patients. Partial responses were achieved by three dose-escalation patients, of whom one had hepatocellular carcinoma and two had cutaneous melanoma. Peripheral TCRbeta sequencing aimed to test whether ivuxolimab altered TCR sequence diversity and caused clonal T-cell expansion. The monotherapy dose-escalation portion (N ≈ 57 patients) of the phase I ivuxolimab trial is reported in the paper.

This clone was seen only once. The antigen it recognizes is unknown. Per-base quality was not reported, and no clone a single base away is much larger than it. Genomic DNA was extracted from sorted cells for sequencing of the TCRbeta CDR3 region. TCRbeta CDR3 regions were sequenced using the immunoSEQ Assay. TCRdb holds this immuneACCESS table with in-frame rearrangements only. Some clones are missing; in checked studies, unresolved V genes explain under half, and the rest has no known cause. The sample data list 95,000 to 100,000 clones, and roughly 80% of these were observed just once. Of the sample, roughly 1.5% falls within the top ten clones. Overall study outcomes, separate from this receptor: Low levels of normalized T-cell clonal expansion were also seen in some nonresponding patients. After ivuxolimab, expanded clones were on average more numerous among CD8+ T cells than among CD4+ T cells. In partial responders in the 0.1-3.0 mg/kg groups, normalized peripheral clonal expansion was found to be among the lowest, especially among CD8+ T cells. At doses from 0.1 to 3.0 mg/kg, clonal expansion was seen in both CD4+ and CD8+ blood T cells between baseline and week 6. Antigen specificity was not determined for the clonally expanded peripheral T cells.

The trial excluded patients who had a history of autoimmune disease or who were on systemic immunosuppression. In every dose cohort, peripheral blood was drawn for TCR sequencing at baseline, cycle 4 day 1, and cycle 7 day 1. The samples were taken from a phase I, first-in-human, multicenter, open-label dose-escalation trial of ivuxolimab. Adults with locally advanced or metastatic melanoma, renal cell carcinoma, hepatocellular carcinoma or head and neck squamous cell carcinoma were enrolled in the trial. Before TCR sequencing, CD4+ T cells and CD8+ T cells were sorted from peripheral blood as separate populations. CDR1 and CDR2 are read off the germline V gene as SGHRS and YFSETQ. V is pared back by 0 bases and J by 6 bases, with 9 bases lying between the germline termini. CDR3 length: 13 amino acids, cysteine to phenylalanine. Only CDR3 DNA is held: 39 bases, read in frame from base 1.

This material consisted of CD4+ or CD8+ T cells sorted from blood, taken in a trial of the OX40 agonist ivuxolimab. The TCR was taken from an adult with an advanced solid tumor such as melanoma, head and neck, liver or kidney cancer. The chain links TRBV5-1 with TRBJ1-2; there is no confident call for the D gene. The CDR3: CASSLEGIDGYTF. The DNA sequence follows: TGCGCCAGCAGCTTGGAGGGCATCGATGGCTACACCTTC.